The entry that follows covers one T cell receptor (beta chain) sequence. Trimming took 7 bases from V and 0 from J, leaving 14 bases between them. The CDR3 extends over 15 amino acids. Germline V gives CDR1 MNHNS, CDR2 SASEGT. The source of the sample is a study of OX40 agonist ivuxolimab in advanced cancers. The method was immunoSEQ multiplex PCR; TCRdb's version includes in-frame clones alone and lacks a portion of them. The table records around 94,000 clones, around 87% of them present only once. Specimen: CD4+ or CD8+ T cells sorted from blood, collected in a trial of the OX40 agonist ivuxolimab. The receptor comes from an adult with an advanced solid tumor such as melanoma, head and neck, liver or kidney cancer. V and J are TRBV6-1 and TRBJ2-3; tentative D call: TRBD1 (6 bases). CDR3 loop: CASIRPGTSTDTQYF. The CDR3 DNA is TGTGCCAGCATCAGACCGGGGACAAGCACAGATACGCAGTATTTT.